The 11 T cell receptor beta chains in this list originate from one sample, sequenced in a study of response to subunit inactivated influenza vaccine. MiXCR was run by TCRdb on the RT-PCR reads, yielding one entry per CDR3 protein. The sample includes more than 200,000 distinct CDR3 sequences, more than 9% of them seen just once. The sequencing used non-naive T cells sorted from PBMCs, collected approximately 15 days before vaccination. The receptors originated from a man aged 50-59 years who received an inactivated influenza vaccine.

This clonotype appeared once. The chain recombines TRBV6-1 with TRBJ1-5, with 8 positions matching TRBD1. Germline V CDR1 and CDR2: MNHNS, SASEGT. The CDR3 is 15 residues long. Trimming removed 6 bases from V and 5 bases from J; junction bases left unmatched: 9. The DNA for the CDR3 is TGTGCCAGCAGACTTCGCCAGGGGGCTGATCAGCCCCAGCATTTT. It codes for CASRLRQGADQPQHF.

This clonotype has only a few counts. The chain joins TRBV15 to TRBJ2-7; D perhaps matches TRBD1 (7 bases). Trimming cost V 2 bases and J 6 bases, with 11 bases left between them. In germline, CDR1 is LNHNV, CDR2 YYDKDF (reference sequence). The CDR3 runs 13 residues. DNA for the CDR3: TGTGCCACCAGCAGAAGACAGGGAGGCGAGCAGTACTTC. Protein sequence: CATSRRQGGEQYF.

The table lists this clonotype with a few counts. The J gene is TRBJ2-2, the V gene TRBV24-1, with D uncertain. Germline V CDR1 and CDR2: KGHDR, SFDVKD. The CDR3 loop spans 16 amino acids. Trimming stripped 1 base from V and 4 bases from J, with 12 bases between. The CDR3 loop reads CATSDFGLVGTGELFF. The CDR3 coding sequence is TGTGCCACCAGTGATTTTGGGCTAGTTGGCACCGGGGAGCTGTTTTTT.

J is TRBJ2-3 and V is TRBV30, with D perhaps matching TRBD2 (5 bases). V gave up 0 bases and J gave up 4 bases, with 20 bases separating them. The germline gives CDR1 GTSNPN, CDR2 SVGIG (reference sequence). CDR3 size: 17 residues. CDR3 nucleotide sequence: TGTGCCTGGAGTGTAGGCTTTCCGGGGTTGTTGGCAGATACGCAGTATTTT. It specifies CAWSVGFPGLLADTQYF.

The chain uses TRBV3-1 and TRBJ2-1; TRBD1 matches 8 bases. Germline values: CDR1 LGHDT, CDR2 YNNKEL (reference sequence). CDR3 length: 15 amino acids. The V and J ends lost 6 bases and 3 bases, in that order; junction bases with no gene match: 7. The CDR3 coding sequence is TGTGCCAGCAGGTCAACAGGGGGACTCTACAATGAGCAGTTCTTC. Its translation: CASRSTGGLYNEQFF.

This clonotype was observed a handful of times. The chain recombines TRBV6-2 or TRBV6-3 with TRBJ2-4, with 12 bases lining up with TRBD1. This CDR3 is 20 amino acids long. CDR1 is MNHEY, CDR2 SVGEGT, per germline. With 2 bases clipped from V and 1 base from J, the junction kept 12 bases outside the gene matches. CDR3 loop: CASSYAIPGQGAPAKNIQYF. The DNA for the CDR3 is TGTGCCAGCAGTTACGCCATACCGGGACAGGGGGCGCCGGCCAAAAACATTCAGTACTTC.

The rearrangement joins TRBV20-1 to TRBJ2-3; 9 bases match TRBD1. Germline V CDR1 and CDR2: DFQATT, SNEGSKA (reference sequence). The CDR3 runs 12 residues. The CDR3 here is CAGQGTTDTQYF. Here the CDR3 DNA reads TGCGCTGGACAGGGGACCACAGATACGCAGTATTTT.

The sample holds many counts of this clonotype. The chain is built from TRBV6-5 and TRBJ2-1, with 7 bases identical to TRBD2. The CDR3 totals 15 residues. J lost 4 bases, V lost 4 bases, and 7 bases had no gene match. CDR1 MNHEY and CDR2 SVGAGI come from the germline V gene. The CDR3 sequence: CASSLERGTYNEQFF. CDR3 nucleotides: TGTGCCAGCAGTTTAGAGCGGGGTACGTACAATGAGCAGTTCTTC.

This chain's CDR3 is CASTLTGQAAYEQYF. DNA for the CDR3: TGTGCCAGCACGCTAACTGGACAGGCAGCCTACGAGCAGTACTTC. J is TRBJ2-7 and V is TRBV6-2 or TRBV6-3, with 7 bases lining up with TRBD1. J gave up 2 bases and V 7 bases, and 11 bases lay outside the gene matches. The germline CDR1 and CDR2 sequences are MNHEY and SVGEGT. The CDR3 covers 15 residues.

V is TRBV12-3 or TRBV12-4 and J is TRBJ2-1; 9 bases map to TRBD2. Trimming cost V 3 bases and J 9 bases; bases outside gene matches: 12. The CDR3 contains 16 residues. CDR3 DNA: TGTGCCAGCAGTTTGGGGACGGCCGGACTAGCGCTTGAGCAGTTCTTC. Translation gives CASSLGTAGLALEQFF.

The chain recombines TRBV7-2 with TRBJ2-7; 9 bases match TRBD2. The germline V gene encodes CDR1 SGHTA and CDR2 FQGNSA. J gave up 4 bases and V 5 bases, and 6 bases lay outside the gene matches. The length of the CDR3 is 14 residues. CDR3 in DNA: TGTGCCAGCAGCCTGTGTACTAGCGGGTACGAGCAGTACTTC. It specifies CASSLCTSGYEQYF.